Below, 27 T cell receptor beta chains from the same sample are listed, as sequenced in a study of blood T cell repertoires in COVID-19 (dated by TCRdb to about 2020). The library was produced with the immunoSEQ multiplex PCR assay. The source is immuneACCESS, and TCRdb retained only in-frame sequences with V and J called. Part of the clones is not carried over; for the studies checked, unresolved V genes explain less than half of this, and the remainder is unexplained. For this sample there are 150,000 to 200,000 clones; roughly 85% appear just once. Roughly 3.5% of the sample is taken by the ten largest. Sequenced sample: peripheral blood. The receptors were gathered from a man aged 55 to 70 with acute or convalescent COVID-19.

The J gene is TRBJ1-2, the V gene TRBV5-1; 7 bases match TRBD1. CDR3 length equals 15 residues. J was trimmed by 6 bases and V by 0 bases; bases with no gene match: 8. From germline, CDR1 is SGHRS and CDR2 YFSETQ. CDR3: CASSLADRVIDGYTF. Here the CDR3 DNA reads TGCGCCAGCAGCTTGGCCGACAGGGTAATCGATGGCTACACCTTC.

The rearrangement links TRBV18 to TRBJ1-1; 10 nucleotides agree with TRBD1. This CDR3 comprises 14 residues. Trimming at V came to 5 bases and at J to 11 bases, leaving 11 bases not matched to a gene. Germline V lookup: CDR1 KGHSH, CDR2 LQKENI. The CDR3 protein is CASSYRDRGGTAFF. The CDR3 DNA reads TGTGCCAGCTCATACCGGGACAGGGGAGGTACGGCTTTCTTT.

The chain joins TRBV4-3 to TRBJ2-5; 8 bases are shared with TRBD2. J was trimmed by 4 bases and V by 0 bases; bases with no gene match: 4. Germline CDR1 and CDR2: LGHNA and YSLEER. CDR3 length: 15 residues. CDR3: CASSQEPAGAETQYF. The CDR3 nucleotides are TGCGCCAGCAGCCAAGAGCCAGCGGGAGCAGAGACCCAGTACTTC.

This clone was seen only once. The rearrangement uses TRBV4-3 and TRBJ1-3; D remains unclear. The CDR3 consists of 14 residues. The germline CDR1 and CDR2 sequences are LGHNA and YSLEER. V was cut by 1 base and J by 0 bases, with 4 bases left in between. In nucleotides, the CDR3 is TGCGCCAGCAGCCAAGGGCTCTCTGGAAACACCATATATTTT. Residues: CASSQGLSGNTIYF.

The chain links TRBV5-1 to TRBJ2-1, with a possible D match to TRBD2 (5 bases). The CDR3 length is 15 residues. Germline lookup yields CDR1 SGHRS and CDR2 YFSETQ. V lost 2 bases and J 0 bases, leaving 9 bases between the germline ends. The CDR3 DNA reads TGCGCCAGCAGCTTAGTGAGCGGCTCCTACAATGAGCAGTTCTTC. The encoded protein is CASSLVSGSYNEQFF. Together with reference TRBV5-1 and TRBJ2-1, the CDR3 gives the full variable domain: KAGVTQTPRYLIKTRGQQVTLSCSPISGHRSVSWYQQTPGQGLQFLFEYFSETQRNKGNFPGRFSGRQFSNSRSEMNVSTLELGDSALYLCASSLVSGSYNEQFFGPGTRLTVL.

This sequence joins TRBV6-4 and TRBJ1-1, with D unclear. Germline assignment: CDR1 MRHNA and CDR2 SNTAGT. Trimming left V 6 bases short and J 8 bases short, with 10 bases between. The CDR3 length is 11 residues. The CDR3 sequence is CASRYLGEAFF. The CDR3 region has the DNA TGTGCCAGCAGATATCTAGGAGAAGCTTTCTTT.

The count of this clone is one. The V call is TRBV28, the J call TRBJ1-1; TRBD1 is a possible D gene (6 bases). Germline V lookup: CDR1 MDHEN, CDR2 SYDVKM. The CDR3 has 14 amino acids. V was cut by 6 bases and J by 1 base, with 12 bases left in between. This chain's CDR3 is CASRRGGPNTEAFF. CDR3 bases: TGTGCCAGCAGAAGAGGGGGACCGAACACTGAAGCTTTCTTT.

This clone was seen more than once but under ten times. The chain employs TRBV6-6 and TRBJ2-2; D not certain. This CDR3 has 16 amino acids. Trimming removed 2 bases from V and 1 base from J, with 11 bases in between. The germline gives CDR1 MNHNY, CDR2 SVGAGI (reference sequence). The CDR3: CASSYPTTVNTGELFF. The CDR3 DNA reads as TGTGCCAGCAGTTACCCTACCACCGTGAACACCGGGGAGCTGTTTTTT.

DNA for the CDR3: TGTGCCAGCAGCCAAGGATGGGGGCTCCAAGAGACCCAGTACTTC. Its translation: CASSQGWGLQETQYF. The chain couples TRBV3-1 (or the pseudogene TRBV3-2) to TRBJ2-5; D perhaps matches TRBD1 (6 bases). With 1 base removed from V and 1 base from J, the gap between germline ends came to 10 bases. Germline CDR1 is LGHDT and CDR2 is YNNKEL (reference sequence). This CDR3 comprises 15 residues.

The genes are TRBV2 and TRBJ1-2; D remains unclear. The CDR3 sequence is 12 residues long. V lost 4 bases, J lost 4 bases, and 7 bases lay in between. Germline-derived CDR1 and CDR2 are SNHLY and FYNNEI. CDR3 sequence reads: CASSVASYGYTF. For the CDR3, the DNA is TGTGCCAGCAGTGTGGCCTCCTATGGCTACACCTTC.

This clone was seen once. The J gene is TRBJ2-5, the V gene TRBV7-8; 16 bases fit TRBD2. The CDR3 totals 17 residues. Germline-derived CDR1 and CDR2 are SGHVS and FQNEAQ. The trim removed 5 bases at V and 7 bases at J, leaving 10 bases unmatched. The CDR3 protein is CASSHGTSGRAAGTQYF. The CDR3 DNA reads TGTGCCAGCAGCCATGGGACTAGCGGGAGGGCCGCTGGGACCCAGTACTTC.

The rearrangement joins TRBV5-5 to TRBJ2-7; 9 bases are shared with TRBD1. V was pared by 3 bases and J by 5 bases, with 9 bases of the junction left unmatched. Germline CDR1 reads SGHKS; CDR2 reads YYEKEE (reference sequence). The CDR3 runs 15 residues. CDR3 residues: CASSSFPGQGNEQYF. CDR3 bases: TGTGCCAGCAGCTCCTTCCCGGGACAGGGCAACGAGCAGTACTTC.

This chain uses TRBV27 with TRBJ1-3, with 12 nucleotides matching TRBD1. Germline CDR1 reads MNHEY; CDR2 reads SMNVEV (reference sequence). This CDR3 is built from 17 residues. V dropped 8 bases and J dropped 0; count of bases not matched to a gene: 8. CDR3: CASASGTGGFSGNTIYF. The CDR3 DNA is TGTGCCAGCGCTTCAGGGACAGGGGGCTTCTCTGGAAACACCATATATTTT.

This clone was observed a few times. V and J are TRBV2 and TRBJ2-1, with TRBD2 identical over 7 bases. This CDR3 contains 14 residues. Germline V gene lookup returns CDR1 SNHLY and CDR2 FYNNEI. V dropped 7 bases and J dropped 4; count of bases not matched to a gene: 7. CDR3 in amino acids: CASMLAENYNEQFF. The CDR3 region has the DNA TGTGCCAGCATGCTAGCGGAGAATTACAATGAGCAGTTCTTC.

The gene calls are TRBV5-3 and TRBJ1-5, with 9 positions matching TRBD1. TRBV5-3 is filed as an ORF, its function uncertain. This CDR3 has 16 residues. J lost 2 bases, V lost 3 bases, and 6 bases had no gene match. The CDR3 region has the DNA TGTGCCAGAAGCTACCGGGACAGGGTTCGCAATCAGCCCCAGCATTTT. Encoded protein: CARSYRDRVRNQPQHF.

The chain couples TRBV6-4 to TRBJ1-5; TRBD1 might be the D (5 bases). In germline, CDR1 is MRHNA, CDR2 SNTAGT. This CDR3 region has 13 residues. The V gene lost 0 bases and the J gene lost 9 bases, with 9 bases spanning the gap. CDR3 sequence: CASSDSIRGPQHF. DNA of the CDR3: TGTGCCAGCAGTGACTCGATAAGGGGGCCCCAGCATTTT.

The rearrangement uses TRBV4-3 and TRBJ2-1; 11 positions match TRBD2. V dropped 0 bases and J dropped 12; count of bases not matched to a gene: 10. Germline CDR1 and CDR2: LGHNA and YSLEER. The CDR3 length is 16 residues. The CDR3, as DNA: TGCGCCAGCAGCCAAGAATGGAGTAGCGGGAGGGCCTGGCAGTTCTTC. It translates to CASSQEWSSGRAWQFF.

The chain links TRBV10-3 to TRBJ2-7, with 11 bases that match TRBD1. There are 15 residues in the CDR3. Germline CDR1 is ENHRY and CDR2 is SYGVKD. Trimming took 4 bases from V and 7 from J; bases not matched to a gene: 9. The CDR3 reads CAISARTGGAEEQYF. In DNA, the CDR3 is TGTGCCATCAGTGCTCGGACAGGGGGCGCGGAAGAGCAGTACTTC.

This clone was counted once. The V gene is TRBV20-1, the J gene TRBJ2-1; D unclear. V shed 0 bases and J shed 10 bases, with 7 bases lying between them. The CDR3 runs to 11 residues. CDR1 is DFQATT, CDR2 SNEGSKA, per germline (reference sequence). CDR3 nucleotides: TGCAGTGCTAGAGATCCCCTCGAGCAGTTCTTC. Protein: CSARDPLEQFF.

V and J are TRBV29-1 and TRBJ2-3, with 14 bases fitting TRBD2. V was pared by 3 bases and J by 3 bases, with 2 bases of the junction left unmatched. The CDR3 has 15 amino acids. Germline V gene data show CDR1 as SQVTM and CDR2 as ANQGSEA. CDR3 in DNA: TGCAGCGTTGAGAGGACTAGCGGGAGGACAGATACGCAGTATTTT. It specifies CSVERTSGRTDTQYF.

The rearrangement uses TRBV30 and TRBJ2-2; 13 bases line up with TRBD2. The length of the CDR3 is 18 residues. Germline CDR1 is GTSNPN and CDR2 is SVGIG (reference sequence). V lost 4 bases, J lost 1 base, and 9 bases stayed unmatched. As DNA, the CDR3 is TGTGCCTGGATGACCGGGACTAGCGGGACCTTGAACACCGGGGAGCTGTTTTTT. Residues: CAWMTGTSGTLNTGELFF. The variable domain in full, completed from reference TRBV30 and TRBJ2-2, reads SQTIHQWPATLVQPVGSPLSLECTVEGTSNPNLYWYRQAAGRGLQLLFYSVGIGQISSEVPQNLSASRPQDRQFILSSKKLLLSDSGFYLCAWMTGTSGTLNTGELFFGEGSRLTVL.

The chain employs TRBV2 and TRBJ1-2, with a possible D match to TRBD1 (5 bases). The CDR3 consists of 16 residues. The V and J ends lost 6 bases and 0 bases respectively, with 17 bases between them. Germline loops: CDR1 SNHLY, CDR2 FYNNEI. CDR3 region: CASRTLKTVTNYGYTF. DNA of the CDR3: TGTGCCAGCAGGACCTTAAAGACAGTTACTAACTATGGCTACACCTTC.

V and J are TRBV10-2 and TRBJ1-1; a possible D gene is TRBD1 (5 bases). V lost 8 bases and J 0 bases, leaving 16 bases between the germline ends. CDR1 is WSHSY, CDR2 SAAADI, per germline. CDR3 size: 15 residues. In DNA form, the CDR3 reads TGCGCCAGCGTCGAATGGGGGGTGCTGAACACTGAAGCTTTCTTT. Amino acids: CASVEWGVLNTEAFF.

The chain joins TRBV9 to TRBJ2-6; D not resolved. CDR3 size: 16 residues. V was pared by 3 bases and J by 0 bases, with 10 bases between. The V gene's germline CDR1 is SGDLS and CDR2 YYNGEE. The CDR3 nucleotides are TGTGCCAGCAGCGCGGTAACCGTCTCTGGGGCCAACGTCCTGACTTTC. Encoded protein: CASSAVTVSGANVLTF.

This chain uses TRBV2 with TRBJ1-1, with 8 positions matching TRBD1. The CDR3 contains 15 residues. Looked up from germline, CDR1 is SNHLY and CDR2 is FYNNEI. V shed 4 bases and J 0 bases; nucleotides not matched to a gene: 4. CDR3 sequence (DNA): TGTGCCAGCAGTGCTAGACAGGGGATGAACACTGAAGCTTTCTTT. This gives the protein CASSARQGMNTEAFF.

This rearrangement joins TRBV27 to TRBJ1-2, with 9 bases matching TRBD1. This CDR3 contains 13 residues. V shed 6 bases, J shed 5 bases, and the junction held 4 bases outside the gene matches. Germline V lookup: CDR1 MNHEY, CDR2 SMNVEV (reference sequence). Here the CDR3 DNA reads TGTGCCAGCAGACTGACAGGGGGGTATGGCTACACCTTC. Amino acids: CASRLTGGYGYTF.

The chain has TRBV5-6 and TRBJ2-3; 7 bases align to TRBD2. After removal of 4 bases from V and 5 bases from J, the junction contained 13 bases not matched to a gene. The CDR3 length is 16 residues. Germline values: CDR1 SGHDT, CDR2 YYEEEE. This CDR3 reads CASSGAVRERVDTQYF. The CDR3 region has the DNA TGTGCCAGCAGCGGTGCGGTGCGGGAGAGAGTAGATACGCAGTATTTT.